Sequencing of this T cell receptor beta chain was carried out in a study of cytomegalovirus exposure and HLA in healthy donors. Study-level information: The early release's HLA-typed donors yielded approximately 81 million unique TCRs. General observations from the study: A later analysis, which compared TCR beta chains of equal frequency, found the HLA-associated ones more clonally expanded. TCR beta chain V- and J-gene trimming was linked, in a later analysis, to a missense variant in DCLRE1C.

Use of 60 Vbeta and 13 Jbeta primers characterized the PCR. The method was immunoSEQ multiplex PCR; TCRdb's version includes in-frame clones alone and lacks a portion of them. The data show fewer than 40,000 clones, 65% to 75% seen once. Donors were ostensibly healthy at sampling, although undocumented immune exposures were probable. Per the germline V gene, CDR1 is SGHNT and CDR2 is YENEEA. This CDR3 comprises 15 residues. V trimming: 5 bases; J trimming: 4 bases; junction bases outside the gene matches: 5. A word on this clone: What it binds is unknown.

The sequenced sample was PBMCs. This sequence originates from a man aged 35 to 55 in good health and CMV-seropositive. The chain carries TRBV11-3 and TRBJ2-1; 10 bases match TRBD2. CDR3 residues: CASSQRGGSYNEQFF. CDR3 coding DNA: TGTGCCAGCAGCCAGCGGGGGGGCTCATACAATGAGCAGTTCTTC.